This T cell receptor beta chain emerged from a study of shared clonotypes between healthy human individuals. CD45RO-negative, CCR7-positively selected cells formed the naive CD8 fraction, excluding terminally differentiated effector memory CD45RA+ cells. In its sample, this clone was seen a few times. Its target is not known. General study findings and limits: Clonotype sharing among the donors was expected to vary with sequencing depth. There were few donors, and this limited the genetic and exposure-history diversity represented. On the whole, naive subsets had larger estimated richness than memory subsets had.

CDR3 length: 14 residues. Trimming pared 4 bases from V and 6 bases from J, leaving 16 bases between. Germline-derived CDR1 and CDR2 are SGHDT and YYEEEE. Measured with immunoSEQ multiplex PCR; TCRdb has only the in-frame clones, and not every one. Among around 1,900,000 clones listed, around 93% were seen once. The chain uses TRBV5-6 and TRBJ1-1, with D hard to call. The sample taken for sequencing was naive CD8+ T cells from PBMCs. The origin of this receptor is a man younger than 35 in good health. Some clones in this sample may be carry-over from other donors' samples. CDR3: CASSPGVGMSEAFF. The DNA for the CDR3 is TGTGCCAGCAGCCCCGGGGTAGGGATGTCTGAAGCTTTCTTT.